This TCR beta chain was identified in a study of T cell responses to AZD1222 COVID-19 vaccine. Notes on the study in general: Spike-specific TCR breadth and depth were elevated following two AZD1222 doses. Reportedly, close to half of spike-specific TCRs are directed against unmutated variant regions.

In germline, CDR1 is SGHVS, CDR2 FQNEAQ. With 1 base clipped from V and 0 bases from J, the junction kept 8 bases outside the gene matches. This CDR3 region has 18 residues. On this clone itself: What it recognizes is unknown.

The assay was immunoSEQ multiplex PCR, and TCRdb's table has in-frame clones only and misses some. Counted here are roughly 200,000 clones, roughly 94% occurring once; the ten biggest clones make up about 1.5%. The source was peripheral blood, collected 28 days after the second dose of the MenACWY control vaccine. The rearrangement joins TRBV7-8 to TRBJ2-1; 8 bases align to TRBD2. The sequence derives from an adult who received the MenACWY meningococcal vaccine as a control. CDR3 loop: CASSLGAGGLLSYNEQFF. The CDR3 DNA sequence: TGTGCCAGCAGCTTAGGGGCGGGAGGACTCCTCTCCTACAATGAGCAGTTCTTC.